Each of the 20 T cell receptor beta chains below was sequenced from the same sample in a study of T-cell reconstitution after alpha-beta-depleted transplantation in children. For TCRbeta, the library was prepared with unique molecular identifiers. TCRdb independently ran MiXCR on the PCR reads; one entry per CDR3 protein. Of 440,000 or so distinct CDR3 sequences in the sample, around two fifths were seen once. Sequenced material: PBMCs, taken before TCRalphabeta/CD19-depleted stem cell transplant. These receptors all stem from a girl aged 2 to 10 with aplastic anemia, due to receive a stem cell transplant.

The rearrangement joins TRBV7-9 to TRBJ2-2; the D gene could be TRBD1 or TRBD2 (5 bases each). The length of the CDR3 is 13 residues. V was shortened by 3 bases and J by 6 bases, with 8 bases between the two germline ends. Germline CDR1 SEHNR, CDR2 FQNEAQ (reference sequence). Here the CDR3 reads CASSFSGPGELFF. CDR3 DNA sequence: TGTGCCAGCAGCTTTTCGGGACCCGGGGAGCTGTTTTTT.

The sample holds many counts of this clonotype. V is TRBV5-1 and J is TRBJ1-1; 8 nucleotides align to TRBD1. CDR3 length equals 16 residues. Germline trimming cut 3 bases from V and 1 base from J; bases unmatched to any gene: 8. Germline CDR1 and CDR2: SGHRS and YFSETQ. DNA for the CDR3: TGCGCCAGCAGCTGGGGGCAGGGGGCGCGGAACACTGAAGCTTTCTTT. This gives the protein CASSWGQGARNTEAFF.

This clonotype was detected many times. The chain has TRBV6-1 and TRBJ2-1; 8 bases are shared with TRBD2. With V trimmed by 6 bases and J by 10 bases, 17 bases remained unmatched. The germline V gene encodes CDR1 MNHNS and CDR2 SASEGT. This CDR3 region has 16 residues. CDR3 bases: TGTGCCAGCAGCCCAATGTTTGGTAGCGGGGTACCAGAGCAGTTCTTC. Translated: CASSPMFGSGVPEQFF.

This chain uses TRBV20-1 with TRBJ2-1; 8 nucleotides line up with TRBD2. Germline CDR1 and CDR2: DFQATT and SNEGSKA (reference sequence). This CDR3 spans 14 amino acids. After removal of 6 bases from V and 1 base from J, the junction contained 5 bases not matched to a gene. CDR3: CSAVSGTSYNEQFF. In nucleotides, the CDR3 is TGCAGTGCCGTTAGCGGGACTTCCTACAATGAGCAGTTCTTC.

This clonotype was seen at least ten times. This chain joins TRBV20-1 and TRBJ2-3; 11 positions agree with TRBD2. V lost 6 bases and J lost 1; bases outside the gene matches: 12. Germline CDR1 and CDR2: DFQATT and SNEGSKA (reference sequence). The CDR3 loop spans 17 amino acids. The CDR3 coding sequence is TGCAGTGCCCCCAAACGGACTAGCGGGTATGGCACAGATACGCAGTATTTT. Encoded protein: CSAPKRTSGYGTDTQYF.

The gene calls are TRBV28 and TRBJ1-2; D remains unclear. CDR3 size: 12 residues. Per germline, CDR1 MDHEN and CDR2 SYDVKM. Trimming removed 7 bases at V and 4 bases at J, with 10 bases between. The DNA for the CDR3 is TGTGCCAGCAAACCAGAGCTCTATGGCTACACCTTC. Its translation is CASKPELYGYTF.

A note on this clonotype: The junction departs from germline at one end; a sequencing error may be responsible. The chain employs TRBV7-3 and TRBJ1-4, with D possibly being TRBD1 (5 bases). Germline-derived CDR1 and CDR2 are SGHTA and FQGTGA. The CDR3 runs 13 residues. DNA for the CDR3: TGCTCGCAGGGTGGGCTAGACAGTGAAAAACTGTTTTTT. Its protein product is CSQGGLDSEKLFF.

The chain has TRBV11-2 and TRBJ2-1; 12 positions match TRBD2. The CDR3 is 15 amino acids. Germline trimming cut 8 bases from V and 6 bases from J; bases unmatched to any gene: 8. Per germline, CDR1 SGHAT and CDR2 FQNNGV. The CDR3 sequence is CASQLAGGPGNEQFF. CDR3 nucleotides: TGTGCCAGCCAGCTAGCGGGAGGGCCGGGCAATGAGCAGTTCTTC.

This clonotype was observed many times. J is TRBJ1-1 and V is TRBV29-1; 9 nucleotides line up with TRBD1. The CDR3 spans 13 residues. The V and J ends lost 6 bases and 1 base, in that order; junction bases with no gene match: 3. The V gene's germline CDR1 is SQVTM and CDR2 ANQGSEA. CDR3 residues: CSVGTGQNTEAFF. CDR3 sequence (DNA): TGCAGCGTCGGGACAGGGCAGAACACTGAAGCTTTCTTT.

The chain links TRBV3-1 to TRBJ2-7; D is perhaps TRBD2 (5 bases). Trimming took off 1 base at V and 2 bases at J, with 12 bases between the two ends. From germline, CDR1 is LGHDT and CDR2 YNNKEL (reference sequence). The CDR3 consists of 15 residues. CDR3 bases: TGTGCCAGCAGCCAAGGAGGGAATGGACCCTACGAGCAGTACTTC. Translating gives CASSQGGNGPYEQYF.

V gene TRBV27 combines with J gene TRBJ2-1, with D tentatively TRBD1 or TRBD2 (5 bases each). The germline V gene has CDR1 MNHEY and CDR2 SMNVEV (reference sequence). V shed 3 bases and J shed 7 bases, with 10 bases lying between them. The CDR3 consists of 13 residues. CDR3 in DNA: TGTGCCAGCAGTTTTCGGGGCCCTAATGAGCAGTTCTTC. Amino acid sequence: CASSFRGPNEQFF.

The V and J genes are TRBV6-5 and TRBJ2-2, with D perhaps TRBD1 (6 bases). This CDR3 is 16 amino acids long. The V and J ends lost 3 bases and 7 bases respectively, with 18 bases between them. CDR1 and CDR2 from the germline V gene are MNHEY and SVGAGI. In DNA form, the CDR3 reads TGTGCCAGCAGTTATCGAGGACAGATTTCAGGCGGGGAGCTGTTTTTT. This encodes CASSYRGQISGGELFF.

The chain couples TRBV29-1 to TRBJ2-1; no definite D call. The V end was cut by 7 bases, the J end by 6 bases, with 10 bases between. CDR3 size: 11 residues. CDR1 and CDR2 from the germline V gene are SQVTM and ANQGSEA. CDR3 coding DNA: TGCAGCGCCGATGGTACCAATGAGCAGTTCTTC. It translates to CSADGTNEQFF.

This clonotype has only one observation. This chain uses TRBV20-1 with TRBJ2-7; D is unclear. Germline CDR1 and CDR2: DFQATT and SNEGSKA (reference sequence). The CDR3 contains 13 residues. Between the trimmed V and J ends, which lost 1 base and 2 bases, there was a span of 9 bases. This CDR3 reads CSARGRDPYEQYF. The DNA for the CDR3 is TGCAGTGCTAGAGGTAGAGACCCCTACGAGCAGTACTTC.

The sample holds many counts of this clonotype. The chain uses TRBV12-3 or TRBV12-4 and TRBJ1-6; a weak D match, TRBD1 (5 bases). Trimming stripped 7 bases from V and 5 bases from J, with 21 bases between. The CDR3 runs 17 residues. In DNA form, the CDR3 reads TGTGCCAGCAACCATTATCTGGGGCGGGAAAATAATTCACCCCTCCACTTT. This encodes CASNHYLGRENNSPLHF.

There are a few counts of this clonotype. The gene calls are TRBV6-5 and TRBJ2-3; D is perhaps TRBD1 or TRBD2 (5 bases each). This CDR3 comprises 14 residues. The germline V gene encodes CDR1 MNHEY and CDR2 SVGAGI. Trimming left V 2 bases short and J 6 bases short, with 12 bases between. The CDR3 nucleotides read TGTGCCAGCAGTTACGAGGGGAACGGGGATACGCAGTATTTT. Its protein product is CASSYEGNGDTQYF.

The genes are TRBV7-2 and TRBJ2-5; 8 positions agree with TRBD2. J lost 4 bases, V lost 2 bases, and 9 bases had no gene match. From germline, CDR1 is SGHTA and CDR2 FQGNSA. This CDR3 region has 16 residues. CDR3 region: CASSLFGSGIGETQYF. CDR3 bases: TGTGCCAGCAGCTTATTCGGTAGCGGGATCGGAGAGACCCAGTACTTC.

The V call is TRBV7-2, the J call TRBJ2-5; D is unresolved. This CDR3 region has 15 residues. The germline V gene has CDR1 SGHTA and CDR2 FQGNSA. V lost 1 base to trimming and J lost 4 bases, with 13 bases between them. CDR3 region: CASSLVGRSPETQYF. As DNA, the CDR3 is TGTGCCAGCAGCTTAGTCGGCAGGAGCCCAGAGACCCAGTACTTC.

There are many counts of this clonotype. The V and J genes are TRBV29-1 and TRBJ2-7, with 9 bases matching TRBD2. J gave up 6 bases and V 5 bases, and 14 bases lay outside the gene matches. The CDR3 length is 15 residues. Germline CDR1 is SQVTM and CDR2 is ANQGSEA. CDR3 sequence (DNA): TGCAGCGTTTGCTTAGCGGGAGTTGGGTCTGGCGAGCAGTACTTC. Protein sequence: CSVCLAGVGSGEQYF.

The chain couples TRBV28 to TRBJ2-3; D is unclear. The CDR3 contains 14 residues. The germline CDR1 and CDR2 sequences are MDHEN and SYDVKM. Trimming pared 4 bases from V and 5 bases from J, leaving 13 bases between. The CDR3 DNA is TGTGCCAGCAGTTCCCCGACCCTTATAGATACGCAGTATTTT. This sequence encodes CASSSPTLIDTQYF.